This TCR beta chain was sequenced for a study of T cell changes during pregnancy in multiple sclerosis. Here immunoSEQ multiplex PCR was the method, and the copy in TCRdb shows in-frame clones only, minus some. The sample contains around 50,000 clones, 85% to 90% of which appear only once. J lost 7 bases, V lost 3 bases, and 5 bases had no gene match. The V gene's germline CDR1 is MNHEY and CDR2 SMNVEV (reference sequence). This CDR3 has 14 residues. Sequenced material: CD8+ T cells from peripheral blood mononuclear cells, taken in the second trimester of pregnancy. The receptor was derived from a female donor with multiple sclerosis, enrolled in a pregnancy study. This chain joins TRBV27 and TRBJ2-2; 7 nucleotides align to TRBD1. The CDR3 spells CASSFSTGIGELFF. The CDR3, as DNA: TGTGCCAGCAGTTTTTCGACAGGGATCGGGGAGCTGTTTTTT.